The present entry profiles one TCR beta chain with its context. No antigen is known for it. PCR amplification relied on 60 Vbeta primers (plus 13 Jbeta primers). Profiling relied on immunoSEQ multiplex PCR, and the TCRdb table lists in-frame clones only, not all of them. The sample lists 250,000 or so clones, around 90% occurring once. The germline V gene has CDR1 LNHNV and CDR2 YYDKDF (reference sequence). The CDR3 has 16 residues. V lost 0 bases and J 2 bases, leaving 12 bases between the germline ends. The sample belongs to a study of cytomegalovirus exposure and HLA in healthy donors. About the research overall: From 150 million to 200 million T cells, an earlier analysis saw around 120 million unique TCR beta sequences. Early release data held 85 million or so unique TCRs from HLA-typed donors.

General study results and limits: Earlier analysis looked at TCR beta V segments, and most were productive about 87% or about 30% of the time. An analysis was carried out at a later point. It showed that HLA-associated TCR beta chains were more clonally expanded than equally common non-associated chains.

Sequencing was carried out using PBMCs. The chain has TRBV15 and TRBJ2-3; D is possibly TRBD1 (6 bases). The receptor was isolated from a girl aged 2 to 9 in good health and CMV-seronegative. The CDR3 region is CATSRDSTGTTDTQYF. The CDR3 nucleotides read TGTGCCACCAGCAGAGATTCCACAGGGACCACAGATACGCAGTATTTT.